This T cell receptor beta chain was recorded in a study of metastatic and nonmetastatic thyroid tumors (dated by TCRdb to about 2020). Background for the entire study: For patients with malignant and with benign thyroid disease, the researchers compared repertoires between peripheral blood samples and tumor or nodule tissue samples.

Library preparation was by PCR. The instrument was an Illumina HiSeq 4000. The TCR beta-chain CDR3 region of each patient was profiled by high-throughput sequencing. Under the source paper's analysis protocol: The researchers built a classifier to tell apart papillary thyroid cancer patients with distant metastasis, based on CDR3 differences among clinicopathological groups. Repertoire diversity was assessed with the Shannon index, and tumor-blood repertoire similarity with the Morisita-Horn index. The public reads were run again by TCRdb, first through fastp at Q25 and then through MiXCR, and only productive beta chains were kept. The V and J calls and clone size are TCRdb's, not the authors'. The sample table records over 20,000 clones; less than 20% of these occur just once. The ten largest account for about a fifth of the sample. Taken from the germline V gene (reference sequence), the CDR1 and CDR2 loops are LNHDA and SQIVND. V lost 5 bases and J lost 0 bases, and the count of bases not matched to a germline gene is 5. The CDR3 spans 17 residues, from the cysteine through the phenylalanine. Just CDR3 DNA is preserved here, 51 bases in frame from base 1.

The study at large found these results: TCR beta diversity was reported as significantly higher in malignant tumors than in benign nodules, in both blood and tumor samples.

None of the patients had been given any treatment before thyroid surgery. Using T-cell receptor beta sequencing, the study looked back at clinical samples from patients collected from the early 2010s to the late 2010s. As for this clone: The clone's antigen remains unknown. No base quality values were provided; no much bigger clone lies one nucleotide off.

Recombination joined TRBV19 with TRBJ1-6; TRBD1 aligns with 9 central bases. What was sequenced was blood. The clonotype originates from a female donor with papillary thyroid cancer or a benign thyroid nodule (not recorded which). Some clones in this sample may be carry-over from other donors' samples. This receptor carries the CDR3 CASSLQGASSYNSPLHF. The nucleotides are TGTGCCAGTAGTCTACAGGGGGCCAGCTCCTATAATTCACCCCTCCACTTT.